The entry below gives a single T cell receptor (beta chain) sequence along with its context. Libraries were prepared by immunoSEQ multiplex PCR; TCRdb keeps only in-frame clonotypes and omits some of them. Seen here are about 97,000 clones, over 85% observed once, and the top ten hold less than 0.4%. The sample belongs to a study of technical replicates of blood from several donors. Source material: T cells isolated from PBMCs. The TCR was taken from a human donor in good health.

The DNA of the CDR3 is TGTGCCATGGGGACAGGCCTTGGCTATGGCTACACCTTC. Its translation: CAMGTGLGYGYTF. The chain employs TRBV10-3 and TRBJ1-2, with 8 bases aligning to TRBD1. Germline values: CDR1 ENHRY, CDR2 SYGVKD. The J segment lost 4 bases and the V segment lost 9 bases, leaving 7 bases of the junction unmatched. The CDR3 has 13 residues.